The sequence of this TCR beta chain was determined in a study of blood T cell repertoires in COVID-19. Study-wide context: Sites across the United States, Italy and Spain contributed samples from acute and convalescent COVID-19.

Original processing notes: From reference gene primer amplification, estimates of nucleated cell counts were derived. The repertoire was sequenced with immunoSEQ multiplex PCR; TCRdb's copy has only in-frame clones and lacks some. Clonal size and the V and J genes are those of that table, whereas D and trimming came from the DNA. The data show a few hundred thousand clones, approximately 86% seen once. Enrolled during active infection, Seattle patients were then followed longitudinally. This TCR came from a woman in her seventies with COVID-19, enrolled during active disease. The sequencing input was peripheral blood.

CDR3 loop: CASSAGTSGSDTQYF. The CDR3 nucleotides are TGTGCCAGTAGTGCCGGGACTAGCGGTTCAGATACGCAGTATTTT. The chain employs TRBV19 and TRBJ2-3, with 11 positions matching TRBD2. The CDR3 length is 15 residues. In germline, CDR1 is LNHDA, CDR2 SQIVND (reference sequence). Trimming removed 5 bases from V and 4 bases from J; junction bases left unmatched: 5.